The present entry profiles one T cell receptor (beta chain) with its context. The antigen remains unidentified. Sequencing used immunoSEQ multiplex PCR; TCRdb keeps in-frame clones, though not all of them. This table holds over 150,000 clones, roughly nine tenths found once. This sample stems from a study of T cell responses to AZD1222 COVID-19 vaccine. Study outcomes and limitations: The span of vaccine-associated CD4 TCRs extended across spike, with dominance at 160-218 and 743-854. Regions left unmutated in variants are reportedly the target of nearly half of spike-specific TCRs. Baseline seropositivity occurred in only a handful of AZD1222 recipients. Donors were largely white British and mainly female; clonal diversity was possibly underestimated.

Losses at the gene ends were 4 bases for V and 5 bases for J; bases not matched to a gene: 8. CDR3 length: 15 residues. CDR1 is KGHDR, CDR2 SFDVKD, per germline. The chain carries TRBV24-1 and TRBJ1-2, with TRBD1 matching over 8 bases. Specimen: peripheral blood, collected on day 0 of MenACWY control vaccination. The receptor comes from an adult in good health. This CDR3 is CATSDPGTGLYGYTF. The CDR3 nucleotides are TGTGCCACCAGTGACCCCGGGACAGGACTTTATGGCTACACCTTC.